The T cell receptor (beta chain) described here comes from a study of blood T cell repertoires in COVID-19. Study information: The analysed material was cDNA or gDNA that came from T cells, B-cell-depleted T cells, or PBMCs.

Authors' methods: Researchers report that nucleated cell counts were estimated from reference gene primer amplification. Profiled with immunoSEQ multiplex PCR; TCRdb holds only in-frame clones, not every one. V and J calls and clone size are copied from that table; D and trimming were computed from the DNA. The data contain about 240,000 clones, about four fifths of them singletons. Residents of around 24 US areas, aged roughly 18 to 89 years, made up the participants. Which cohort a participant joined came from the clinical history participants gave. The sequence was obtained from a middle-aged woman who had been exposed to COVID-19. What was sequenced was PBMCs or T cells enriched from blood (not recorded which).

This CDR3 is CASSRLAGGSSSTDTQYF. For the CDR3, the DNA is TGCGCCAGCAGCCGACTAGCGGGGGGGTCCTCGAGCACAGATACGCAGTATTTT. This chain connects TRBV5-1 to TRBJ2-3; 14 bases are a match to TRBD2. Germline assignment: CDR1 SGHRS and CDR2 YFSETQ. J was trimmed by 0 bases and V by 4 bases; bases with no gene match: 7. CDR3 length: 18 amino acids.